A single sample gave rise to the 17 T cell receptor beta chains below, sequenced in a study of OX40 agonist ivuxolimab in advanced cancers. The table came from immunoSEQ multiplex PCR; TCRdb's copy has only in-frame clones and leaves some out. The sample includes some 67,000 clones, roughly 85% of them seen just once. Sequencing used CD4+ or CD8+ T cells sorted from blood, obtained in a trial of the OX40 agonist ivuxolimab. The receptors were sampled from an adult with an advanced solid tumor such as melanoma, head and neck, liver or kidney cancer.

The chain combines TRBV10-1 with TRBJ2-3, with TRBD2 matching over 9 bases. Germline V gene data show CDR1 as WNHNN and CDR2 as SYGVQD (reference sequence). V was clipped by 3 bases and J by 1 base; unmatched bases: 2. The CDR3 has 15 residues. The CDR3 DNA reads TGCGCCAGCAGTGATCGGACTAGCGGCACAGATACGCAGTATTTT. Translated: CASSDRTSGTDTQYF.

The rearrangement uses TRBV30 and TRBJ2-3; TRBD1 matches 7 bases. CDR3 length: 12 residues. Unmatched junction bases numbered 3, after V lost 5 bases and J lost 4 bases. Germline V lookup: CDR1 GTSNPN, CDR2 SVGIG (reference sequence). The CDR3 reads CAWAGGPDTQYF. Here the CDR3 DNA reads TGTGCCTGGGCAGGGGGACCAGATACGCAGTATTTT.

V gene TRBV7-2 combines with J gene TRBJ1-1; 7 bases map to TRBD1. Per germline, CDR1 SGHTA and CDR2 FQGNSA. J lost 1 base, V lost 5 bases, and 4 bases had no gene match. The CDR3 spans 14 residues. The CDR3 coding sequence is TGTGCCAGCAGCACCAGGACAGGGAACACTGAAGCTTTCTTT. Amino acids: CASSTRTGNTEAFF.

V usage is TRBV12-5 and J usage is TRBJ2-4; D gene uncertain. This CDR3 has 12 amino acids. The V and J ends lost 4 bases and 5 bases respectively, with 6 bases between them. CDR1 LGHNT and CDR2 FRNRAP come from the germline V gene. The CDR3 loop is CASGSSENIQYF. For the CDR3, the DNA is TGTGCTAGTGGTTCAAGCGAAAACATTCAGTACTTC.

V and J are TRBV6-5 and TRBJ1-2; TRBD1 agrees at 8 bases. The CDR3 has 14 amino acids. Germline V gene data show CDR1 as MNHEY and CDR2 as SVGAGI. J lost 6 bases, V lost 6 bases, and 9 bases had no gene match. Written as DNA, the CDR3 is TGTGCCAGCAGCGTTACCGGACAGGGTGATGGCTACACCTTC. Its translation: CASSVTGQGDGYTF.

The J gene is TRBJ2-7, the V gene TRBV7-9; TRBD2 matches at 7 bases. CDR3 size: 15 residues. CDR1 and CDR2 (germline): SEHNR, FQNEAQ (reference sequence). V gave up 5 bases and J gave up 4 bases; unmatched junction bases: 11. The CDR3 here is CASSPGRQIPYEQYF. CDR3 DNA: TGTGCCAGCAGCCCCGGGAGGCAGATTCCGTACGAGCAGTACTTC.

V and J are TRBV19 and TRBJ2-3; maybe TRBD1 (5 bases). CDR1 is LNHDA, CDR2 SQIVND, per germline (reference sequence). Deletions cut 10 bases from V and 4 bases from J, with 15 bases between. The CDR3 spans 13 residues. The chain's CDR3 is CATNKGQADTQYF. CDR3 sequence (DNA): TGTGCCACCAATAAGGGGCAGGCAGATACGCAGTATTTT. The full variable domain, rest sourced from reference TRBV19 and TRBJ2-3, is DGGITQSPKYLFRKEGQNVTLSCEQNLNHDAMYWYRQDPGQGLRLIYYSQIVNDFQKGDIAEGYSVSREKKESFPLTVTSAQKNPTAFYLCATNKGQADTQYFGPGTRLTVL.

This clone has only one observation. The chain has TRBV7-2 and TRBJ2-3, with 10 nucleotides matching TRBD2. The length of the CDR3 is 18 residues. V was clipped by 1 base and J by 2 bases; unmatched bases: 9. CDR1 SGHTA and CDR2 FQGNSA come from the germline V gene. The CDR3 nucleotides read TGTGCCAGCAGCTTAGGTCTGACTAGCGGGTACTCCACAGATACGCAGTATTTT. This gives the protein CASSLGLTSGYSTDTQYF. The complete variable domain, with remaining parts taken from reference TRBV7-2 and TRBJ2-3, reads GAGVSQSPSNKVTEKGKDVELRCDPISGHTALYWYRQSLGQGLEFLIYFQGNSAPDKSGLPSDRFSAERTGGSVSTLTIQRTQQEDSAVYLCASSLGLTSGYSTDTQYFGPGTRLTVL.

The chain couples TRBV30 to TRBJ1-4; 10 positions match TRBD1. J was trimmed by 8 bases and V by 4 bases; bases with no gene match: 4. The germline gives CDR1 GTSNPN, CDR2 SVGIG (reference sequence). The CDR3 loop spans 13 amino acids. CDR3 nucleotide sequence: TGTGCCTGGACTGACAGGGGGCGCGAAAAACTGTTTTTT. It yields the protein CAWTDRGREKLFF.

This clone was recorded only once. The chain uses TRBV10-2 and TRBJ2-1, with D possibly being TRBD2 (6 bases). Germline V lookup: CDR1 WSHSY, CDR2 SAAADI. The V and J ends lost 5 bases and 6 bases respectively, with 17 bases between them. This CDR3 contains 15 residues. CDR3 bases: TGCGCCAGCAGTTCCACCTGGTGGGACTCCAATGAGCAGTTCTTC. This translates into CASSSTWWDSNEQFF.

The chain links TRBV7-8 to TRBJ2-7; possibly TRBD1 for D (6 bases). The germline V and J ends were trimmed by 3 bases and 2 bases, with 14 bases remaining between them. This CDR3 has 15 residues. Germline values: CDR1 SGHVS, CDR2 FQNEAQ. The CDR3 protein is CASSFGSQGTYEQYF. CDR3 coding DNA: TGTGCCAGCAGCTTCGGCTCACAGGGCACCTACGAGCAGTACTTC.

The chain uses TRBV4-1 and TRBJ1-6; 10 nucleotides align to TRBD1. With V trimmed by 4 bases and J by 9 bases, 9 bases remained unmatched. The CDR3 runs to 16 residues. Germline values: CDR1 MGHRA, CDR2 YSYEKL. The CDR3 DNA follows: TGCGCCAGCAGCCCATCCTCGACAGGGGGCAGTTCACCCCTCCACTTT. Amino acid sequence: CASSPSSTGGSSPLHF.

This clone occurred a few times. The chain has TRBV4-2 and TRBJ1-1; 7 nucleotides agree with TRBD1. After removal of 3 bases from V and 4 bases from J, the junction contained 8 bases not matched to a gene. Per the germline V gene, CDR1 is LGHNA and CDR2 is YNFKEQ. There are 15 residues in the CDR3. Written as DNA, the CDR3 is TGTGCCAGCAGCCATGAGCCAGGGGGACTCACTGAAGCTTTCTTT. Translation gives CASSHEPGGLTEAFF.

The rearrangement uses TRBV5-6 and TRBJ2-2, with D possibly matching TRBD2 (5 bases). The CDR3 loop spans 16 amino acids. The germline CDR1 and CDR2 sequences are SGHDT and YYEEEE. V dropped 0 bases and J dropped 0 bases, with 9 bases sitting between them. The CDR3 nucleotides are TGTGCCAGCAGCTTGGACGTCGGGACGAACACCGGGGAGCTGTTTTTT. Translating gives CASSLDVGTNTGELFF.

The chain couples TRBV21-1 to TRBJ2-1; the tabulated D call, TRBD2, remains unverified against the DNA. TRBV21-1 is a pseudogene segment. The CDR3 consists of 19 residues. This CDR3 reads CASSKKGLAGGFDYNEQFF. DNA of the CDR3: TGTGCCAGCAGCAAAAAGGGACTAGCGGGAGGATTCGACTACAATGAGCAGTTCTTC.

The chain combines TRBV30 with TRBJ2-4; the match to TRBD2 covers 7 bases. V was clipped by 3 bases and J by 7 bases; unmatched bases: 9. The CDR3 sequence is 14 residues long. In germline, CDR1 is GTSNPN, CDR2 SVGIG (reference sequence). This chain's CDR3 is CAWSGGAGVNIQYF. CDR3 DNA sequence: TGTGCCTGGAGCGGAGGCGCGGGGGTTAACATTCAGTACTTC. Looking up the rest from reference TRBV30 and TRBJ2-4 gives the full variable domain: SQTIHQWPATLVQPVGSPLSLECTVEGTSNPNLYWYRQAAGRGLQLLFYSVGIGQISSEVPQNLSASRPQDRQFILSSKKLLLSDSGFYLCAWSGGAGVNIQYFGAGTRLSVL.

V usage is TRBV27 and J usage is TRBJ2-3; 12 bases line up with TRBD2. The CDR3 spans 17 residues. The junction had 7 bases not matched to a gene; V was cut back by 2 bases and J by 4 bases. The germline V gene encodes CDR1 MNHEY and CDR2 SMNVEV (reference sequence). CDR3 loop: CASSLDRLAGVSDTQYF. CDR3 nucleotide sequence: TGTGCCAGCAGTTTAGACCGACTAGCGGGGGTGTCAGATACGCAGTATTTT.